The 15 T cell receptor beta chains below all came from one sample that was sequenced in a study of early T cells in non-severe SARS-CoV-2 infection. One entry per CDR3 protein, called by TCRdb with MiXCR from the 5' RACE reads. This table holds under 65,000 distinct CDR3 sequences, under 15% found once. Sequencing was carried out using whole blood. The receptor source for this set is an adult who was a healthcare worker with PCR-confirmed SARS-CoV-2 infection or an uninfected control (not recorded which).

This clonotype turned up a few times. The rearrangement joins TRBV14 to TRBJ2-3; D remains unclear. Deletions cut 1 base from V and 8 bases from J, with 13 bases between. This CDR3 is 14 amino acids long. Germline CDR1 and CDR2: SGHDN and FVKESK. The CDR3 DNA reads as TGTGCCAGCAGCCAAGGTGCCGGATATGGTACGCAGTATTTT. It is translated as CASSQGAGYGTQYF.

This clonotype was found a few times. The chain employs TRBV29-1 and TRBJ1-1; TRBD1 agrees at 8 bases. Germline V gene sequence: CDR1 SQVTM, CDR2 ANQGSEA. This CDR3 comprises 16 residues. V shed 4 bases and J 1 base; nucleotides not matched to a gene: 11. The CDR3: CSVAKQGGERNTEAFF. The CDR3 bases are TGCAGCGTTGCAAAACAGGGGGGGGAGAGGAACACTGAAGCTTTCTTT. The full variable domain, rest sourced from reference TRBV29-1 and TRBJ1-1, is SAVISQKPSRDICQRGTSLTIQCQVDSQVTMMFWYRQQPGQSLTLIATANQGSEATYESGFVIDKFPISRPNLTFSTLTVSNMSPEDSSIYLCSVAKQGGERNTEAFFGQGTRLTVV.

This clonotype was seen at least ten times. The chain links TRBV5-1 to TRBJ1-1, with TRBD1 as a possible D gene (5 bases). V was shortened by 0 bases and J by 5 bases, with 14 bases between the two germline ends. Per germline, CDR1 SGHRS and CDR2 YFSETQ. The CDR3 totals 15 residues. As DNA, the CDR3 is TGCGCCAGCAGCTTGGTGGCAGGGTCAGGGACTGAAGCTTTCTTT. Translating it yields CASSLVAGSGTEAFF. Full variable domain (outside the CDR3, taken from reference TRBV5-1 and TRBJ1-1): KAGVTQTPRYLIKTRGQQVTLSCSPISGHRSVSWYQQTPGQGLQFLFEYFSETQRNKGNFPGRFSGRQFSNSRSEMNVSTLELGDSALYLCASSLVAGSGTEAFFGQGTRLTVV.

This clonotype came up many times. The chain is built from TRBV18 and TRBJ1-4, with TRBD1 identical over 12 bases. The germline V gene encodes CDR1 KGHSH and CDR2 LQKENI. V trimming: 3 bases; J trimming: 5 bases; junction bases outside the gene matches: 4. The CDR3 sequence is 16 residues long. CDR3 loop: CASSPGTGGANEKLFF. The CDR3 coding sequence is TGTGCCAGCTCACCCGGGACAGGGGGCGCGAATGAAAAACTGTTTTTT.

This clonotype was recorded a few times. The V gene is TRBV29-1, the J gene TRBJ2-1; D call uncertain. CDR1 and CDR2 (germline): SQVTM, ANQGSEA. The CDR3 totals 13 residues. Trimming left V 2 bases short and J 5 bases short, with 10 bases between. DNA of the CDR3: TGCAGCGTTGAATTGACAACCCACAATGAGCAGTTCTTC. It codes for CSVELTTHNEQFF.

This clonotype was observed a few times. The V gene is TRBV11-2, the J gene TRBJ2-2, with D unclear. The germline V and J ends were trimmed by 6 bases and 5 bases, with 13 bases remaining between them. Germline lookup yields CDR1 SGHAT and CDR2 FQNNGV. CDR3 length equals 14 residues. CDR3 bases: TGTGCCAGCAGTGTAGGGCCGATTACCGGGGAGCTGTTTTTT. This sequence encodes CASSVGPITGELFF.

This clonotype was picked up many times. V gene TRBV6-2 or TRBV6-3 combines with J gene TRBJ2-2; D not resolved. There are 14 residues in the CDR3. The V gene's germline CDR1 is MNHEY and CDR2 SVGEGT. The ends were cut back, 6 bases at V and 8 bases at J, with 16 bases in the middle. CDR3 coding DNA: TGTGCCAGCAGCCAGGCACTTCTTGGAGGGGAGCTGTTTTTT. Translating gives CASSQALLGGELFF.

This clonotype was counted ten times or more. The chain's CDR3 is CASTLGGGTDTQYF. As DNA, the CDR3 is TGTGCCAGCACCTTAGGCGGGGGCACAGATACGCAGTATTTT. The chain couples TRBV12-3 or TRBV12-4 to TRBJ2-3; the D gene is possibly TRBD2 (6 bases). The V and J ends lost 7 bases and 1 base respectively, with 12 bases between them. The CDR3 loop spans 14 amino acids.

The chain recombines TRBV4-2 with TRBJ2-7, with 10 nucleotides matching TRBD1. Per germline, CDR1 LGHNA and CDR2 YNFKEQ. This CDR3 comprises 16 residues. V dropped 0 bases and J dropped 5; count of bases not matched to a gene: 7. This chain's CDR3 is CASSQDLGDRGHEQYF. CDR3 sequence (DNA): TGTGCCAGCAGCCAAGATCTGGGGGACAGGGGTCACGAGCAGTACTTC.

This clonotype was observed a few times. This chain links TRBV4-3 with TRBJ2-7; 12 bases match TRBD2. CDR3 length equals 17 residues. The germline V gene encodes CDR1 LGHNA and CDR2 YSLEER. Unmatched junction bases numbered 8, after V lost 1 base and J lost 4 bases. The CDR3 region has the DNA TGCGCCAGCAGCCAAGGCTTATCTAGCGGGGGGGCATACGAGCAGTACTTC. It translates to CASSQGLSSGGAYEQYF.

There are many counts of this clonotype. The chain carries TRBV20-1 and TRBJ1-1; D uncertain. Germline lookup yields CDR1 DFQATT and CDR2 SNEGSKA (reference sequence). Trimming left V 0 bases short and J 4 bases short, with 9 bases between. This CDR3 is built from 13 residues. In DNA, the CDR3 is TGCAGTGCTAGAGAAATCGCGGCCACTGAAGCTTTCTTT. Residues: CSAREIAATEAFF.

As to this clonotype: At one boundary the junction diverges from the germline segment, which might be a read error. The rearrangement uses TRBV29-1 and TRBJ2-3; no reliable D call. CDR3 length: 11 residues. Germline CDR1 SQVTM, CDR2 ANQGSEA. CDR3: CSVDYSHTQYF. CDR3 DNA: TGCAGCGTTGATTATAGCCATACCCAGTATTTT.

This rearrangement joins TRBV6-6 to TRBJ1-1; 9 bases are shared with TRBD1. V shed 2 bases and J 5 bases; nucleotides not matched to a gene: 6. The CDR3 consists of 15 residues. The germline V gene encodes CDR1 MNHNY and CDR2 SVGAGI (reference sequence). CDR3 loop: CASSYGGQGGTEAFF. CDR3 in DNA: TGTGCCAGCAGTTACGGGGGACAGGGAGGGACTGAAGCTTTCTTT.

This clonotype was seen a handful of times. This chain uses TRBV29-1 with TRBJ2-6, with TRBD1 identical over 9 bases. Germline V gene sequence: CDR1 SQVTM, CDR2 ANQGSEA. CDR3 size: 16 residues. Germline trimming cut 8 bases from V and 2 bases from J; bases unmatched to any gene: 10. CDR3 nucleotides: TGCAGCCTGATGACAGGGGGGTTGGCTGGGGCCAACGTCCTGACTTTC. It specifies CSLMTGGLAGANVLTF.

The chain is built from TRBV12-3 or TRBV12-4 and TRBJ1-1; maybe TRBD1 (6 bases). Trimming took off 5 bases at V and 6 bases at J, with 16 bases between the two ends. CDR3 length equals 14 residues. The CDR3, as DNA: TGTGCCAGCAGTCCGACGGGGGGCTGGGCTGAAGCTTTCTTT. Encoded protein: CASSPTGGWAEAFF.